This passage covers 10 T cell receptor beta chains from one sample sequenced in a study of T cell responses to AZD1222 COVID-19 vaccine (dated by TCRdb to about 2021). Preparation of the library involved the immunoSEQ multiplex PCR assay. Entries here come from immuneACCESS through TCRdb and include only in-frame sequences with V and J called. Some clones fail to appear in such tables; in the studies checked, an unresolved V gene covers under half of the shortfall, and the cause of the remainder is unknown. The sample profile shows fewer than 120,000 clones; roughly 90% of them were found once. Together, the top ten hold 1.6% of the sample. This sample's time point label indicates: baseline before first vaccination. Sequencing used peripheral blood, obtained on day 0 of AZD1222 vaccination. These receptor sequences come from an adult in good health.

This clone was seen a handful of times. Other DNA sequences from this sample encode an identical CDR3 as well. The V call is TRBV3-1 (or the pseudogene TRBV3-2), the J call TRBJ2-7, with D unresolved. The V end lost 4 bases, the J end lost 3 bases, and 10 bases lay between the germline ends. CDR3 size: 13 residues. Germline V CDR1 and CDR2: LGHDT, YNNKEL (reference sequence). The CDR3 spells CASSPPEDYEQYF. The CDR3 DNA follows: TGTGCCAGCAGCCCCCCCGAGGACTACGAGCAGTACTTC.

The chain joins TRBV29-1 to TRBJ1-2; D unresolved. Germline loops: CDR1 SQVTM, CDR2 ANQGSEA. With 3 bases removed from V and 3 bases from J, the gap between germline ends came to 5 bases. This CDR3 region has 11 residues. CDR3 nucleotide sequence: TGCAGCGTTGATCTGGACTATGGCTACACCTTC. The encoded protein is CSVDLDYGYTF.

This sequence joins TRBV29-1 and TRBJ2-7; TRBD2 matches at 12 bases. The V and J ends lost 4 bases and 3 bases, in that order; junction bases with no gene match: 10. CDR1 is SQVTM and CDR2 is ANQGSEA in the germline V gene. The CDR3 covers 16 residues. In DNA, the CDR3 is TGCAGCGTTGGTAGGACTAGCGGGACTACCCTCTACGAGCAGTACTTC. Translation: CSVGRTSGTTLYEQYF.

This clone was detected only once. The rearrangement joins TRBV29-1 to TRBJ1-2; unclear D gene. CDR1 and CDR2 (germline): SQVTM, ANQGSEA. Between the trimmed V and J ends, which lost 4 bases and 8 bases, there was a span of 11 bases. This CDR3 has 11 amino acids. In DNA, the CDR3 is TGCAGCGTTGTAGGGCGGTTAGGCTACACCTTC. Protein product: CSVVGRLGYTF.

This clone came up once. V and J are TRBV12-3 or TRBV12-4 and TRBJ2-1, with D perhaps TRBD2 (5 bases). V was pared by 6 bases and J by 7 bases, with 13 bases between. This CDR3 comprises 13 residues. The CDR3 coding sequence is TGTGCCAGCAGAGCGGCAGGCGGTAATGAGCAGTTCTTC. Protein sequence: CASRAAGGNEQFF.

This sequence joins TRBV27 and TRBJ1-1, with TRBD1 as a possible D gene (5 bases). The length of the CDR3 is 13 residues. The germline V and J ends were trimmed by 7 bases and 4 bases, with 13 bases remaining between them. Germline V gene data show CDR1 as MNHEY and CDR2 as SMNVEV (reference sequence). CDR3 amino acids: CASMFSGSTEAFF. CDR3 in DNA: TGTGCCAGCATGTTCTCAGGGAGCACTGAAGCTTTCTTT.

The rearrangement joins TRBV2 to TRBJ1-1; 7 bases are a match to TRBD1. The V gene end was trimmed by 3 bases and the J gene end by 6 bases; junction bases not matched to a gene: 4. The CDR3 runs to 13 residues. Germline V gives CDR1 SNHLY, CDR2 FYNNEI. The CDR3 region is CASSEQGVAEAFF. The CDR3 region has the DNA TGTGCCAGCAGTGAGCAGGGGGTGGCTGAAGCTTTCTTT.

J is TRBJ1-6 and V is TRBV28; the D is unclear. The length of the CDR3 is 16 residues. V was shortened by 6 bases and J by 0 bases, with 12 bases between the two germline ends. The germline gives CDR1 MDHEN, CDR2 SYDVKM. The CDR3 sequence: CASRREPSSYNSPLHF. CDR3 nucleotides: TGTGCCAGCAGGAGGGAACCAAGCTCCTATAATTCACCCCTCCACTTT.

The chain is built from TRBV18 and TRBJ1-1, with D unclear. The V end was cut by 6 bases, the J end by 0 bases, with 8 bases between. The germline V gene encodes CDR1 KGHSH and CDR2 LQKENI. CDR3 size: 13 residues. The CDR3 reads CASSPAMNTEAFF. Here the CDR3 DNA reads TGTGCCAGCTCTCCGGCCATGAACACTGAAGCTTTCTTT.

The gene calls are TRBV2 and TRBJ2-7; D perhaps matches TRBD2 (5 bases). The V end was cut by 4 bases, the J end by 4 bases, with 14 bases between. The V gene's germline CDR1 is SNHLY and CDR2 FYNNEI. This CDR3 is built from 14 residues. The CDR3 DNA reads TGTGCCAGCAGTGGGACTGCCCTTGGGTACGAGCAGTACTTC. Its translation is CASSGTALGYEQYF.